These 30 T cell receptor beta chains share one sample of origin, sequenced in a study of shared clonotypes between healthy human individuals. Naive CD8 cells lacked CD45RO, underwent positive selection for CCR7 and left out terminally differentiated effector memory CD45RA+ cells. The repertoire was sequenced with immunoSEQ multiplex PCR; TCRdb's copy has only in-frame clones and lacks some. The table lists about 870,000 clones, over 90% of them singletons. Sequenced sample: naive CD8+ T cells sorted from blood. The receptor source for this set is a man aged 25 to 45 in good health.

This chain uses TRBV10-2 with TRBJ1-1, with D perhaps TRBD1 (6 bases). Germline CDR1 and CDR2: WSHSY and SAAADI. This CDR3 region has 13 residues. V lost 8 bases and J lost 6, with 16 bases in between. CDR3 sequence (DNA): TGCGCCAGCCGGGAAGGGGGGGCCGCTGAAGCTTTCTTT. Translated: CASREGGAAEAFF.

Notes on this clone: Other nucleotide sequences from this sample produce the same CDR3. The chain combines TRBV27 with TRBJ2-2; D is unclear. The CDR3 is 11 residues long. Germline-derived CDR1 and CDR2 are MNHEY and SMNVEV (reference sequence). V was pared by 5 bases and J by 7 bases, with 5 bases between. The CDR3 protein is CASSLFGELFF. The CDR3 DNA sequence: TGTGCCAGCAGTCTATTCGGGGAGCTGTTTTTT.

This chain uses TRBV21-1 with TRBJ1-2; no DNA check was done on the table's D call, TRBD1. TRBV21-1 is a pseudogene. This CDR3 comprises 16 residues. The CDR3 nucleotides are TGTGCCAGCAGCACATACGGACAGGGGACTAACTATGGCTACACCTTC. It encodes CASSTYGQGTNYGYTF.

The chain employs TRBV7-2 and TRBJ1-1; D is uncertain. V shed 4 bases and J shed 5 bases, with 11 bases lying between them. Germline V lookup: CDR1 SGHTA, CDR2 FQGNSA. This CDR3 contains 13 residues. In DNA, the CDR3 is TGTGCCAGCAGCTCCGGGGTAGGGACTGAAGCTTTCTTT. This translates into CASSSGVGTEAFF.

CDR3 loop: CASSTRGDTEAFF. Here the CDR3 DNA reads TGTGCCAGCAGTACCAGGGGGGACACTGAAGCTTTCTTT. The genes are TRBV28 and TRBJ1-1; 7 nucleotides match TRBD1. The CDR3 totals 13 residues. The V gene end was trimmed by 5 bases and the J gene end by 3 bases; junction bases not matched to a gene: 3. CDR1 and CDR2 (germline): MDHEN, SYDVKM.

The chain employs TRBV4-1 and TRBJ2-7; 9 bases agree with TRBD1. Trimming took 3 bases from V and 4 from J; bases not matched to a gene: 4. Germline V CDR1 and CDR2: MGHRA, YSYEKL. This CDR3 has 14 amino acids. The CDR3 loop is CASSHDRGGYEQYF. CDR3 in DNA: TGCGCCAGCAGCCATGACAGGGGGGGGTACGAGCAGTACTTC.

The J gene is TRBJ2-1, the V gene TRBV7-2; 8 bases map to TRBD2. V trimming: 6 bases; J trimming: 0 bases; junction bases outside the gene matches: 7. This CDR3 comprises 16 residues. Germline CDR1 reads SGHTA; CDR2 reads FQGNSA. The CDR3 here is CASRKAGADSYNEQFF. The CDR3 DNA reads TGTGCCAGCAGGAAAGCGGGAGCCGACTCCTACAATGAGCAGTTCTTC.

The chain joins TRBV7-9 to TRBJ2-1; 9 bases agree with TRBD2. Germline V lookup: CDR1 SEHNR, CDR2 FQNEAQ (reference sequence). The J segment lost 2 bases and the V segment lost 4 bases, leaving 12 bases of the junction unmatched. This CDR3 is built from 18 residues. The CDR3 coding sequence is TGTGCCAGCAGCTCGTGGAGTTTAGCGGGAGACGCCTACAATGAGCAGTTCTTC. Translating gives CASSSWSLAGDAYNEQFF.

V is TRBV11-2 and J is TRBJ2-4; 8 bases agree with TRBD1. Germline trimming cut 5 bases from V and 1 base from J; bases unmatched to any gene: 10. This CDR3 is 17 amino acids long. Looked up from germline, CDR1 is SGHAT and CDR2 is FQNNGV. The CDR3 DNA reads as TGTGCCAGCAGCCCGGGACAGGTGGCCTACGCCAAAAACATTCAGTACTTC. Translated: CASSPGQVAYAKNIQYF.

The chain combines TRBV7-9 with TRBJ2-1; 10 nucleotides align to TRBD2. This CDR3 region has 14 residues. CDR1 is SEHNR and CDR2 is FQNEAQ in the germline V gene (reference sequence). The V and J ends lost 6 bases and 4 bases, in that order; junction bases with no gene match: 3. Written as DNA, the CDR3 is TGTGCCAGCAGGCCTAGCGGGAGTTACAATGAGCAGTTCTTC. Amino acid sequence: CASRPSGSYNEQFF.

The V gene is TRBV2, the J gene TRBJ2-3; D may correspond to TRBD1 or TRBD2 (5 bases each). V shed 3 bases and J shed 1 base, with 26 bases lying between them. Germline V lookup: CDR1 SNHLY, CDR2 FYNNEI. The CDR3 has 20 amino acids. The CDR3, as DNA: TGTGCCAGCAGTGACCGGGACCGAGGAATGAACCCGTCGGGCACAGATACGCAGTATTTT. It specifies CASSDRDRGMNPSGTDTQYF.

Comment on this clone: The junction departs from the called germline gene at one end, perhaps through a read error. The gene calls are TRBV2 and TRBJ1-5; D call uncertain. CDR3 length equals 15 residues. Germline values: CDR1 SNHLY, CDR2 FYNNEI. CDR3 nucleotide sequence: TGTGCCAGCAGGGAAGTAGGGTTAGGCAATCAGCCCCAGCATTTT. Protein: CASREVGLGNQPQHF.

This clone was seen just once. This chain uses TRBV19 with TRBJ1-1; D is perhaps TRBD1 (5 bases). There are 18 residues in the CDR3. Germline CDR1 is LNHDA and CDR2 is SQIVND (reference sequence). Trimming removed 1 base at V and 1 base at J, with 19 bases between. The CDR3 nucleotides are TGTGCCAGTAGTATAGCCCCCCAGTTATTAGGGACGAACACTGAAGCTTTCTTT. Residues: CASSIAPQLLGTNTEAFF. Looking up the rest from reference TRBV19 and TRBJ1-1 gives the full variable domain: DGGITQSPKYLFRKEGQNVTLSCEQNLNHDAMYWYRQDPGQGLRLIYYSQIVNDFQKGDIAEGYSVSREKKESFPLTVTSAQKNPTAFYLCASSIAPQLLGTNTEAFFGQGTRLTVV.

The table lists this clone with a count of one. V and J are TRBV4-1 and TRBJ2-2, with D possibly TRBD1 on 6 matching bases. CDR1 MGHRA and CDR2 YSYEKL come from the germline V gene. V lost 3 bases and J 6 bases, leaving 14 bases between the germline ends. This CDR3 comprises 15 residues. The CDR3 region has the DNA TGCGCCAGCAGCCAGGCTCACACAGGGCCCGGGGAGCTGTTTTTT. Residues: CASSQAHTGPGELFF.

The CDR3 loop reads CASRLAGGPNEQFF. The DNA of the CDR3 is TGTGCCAGTAGACTAGCGGGAGGGCCCAATGAGCAGTTCTTC. The chain links TRBV19 to TRBJ2-1; 13 bases line up with TRBD2. CDR3 length: 14 amino acids. CDR1 is LNHDA and CDR2 is SQIVND in the germline V gene (reference sequence). V dropped 6 bases and J dropped 6; count of bases not matched to a gene: 2.

The chain joins TRBV5-8 to TRBJ2-2; D is unclear. The V gene's germline CDR1 is SGHTS and CDR2 YDEGEE. V was shortened by 0 bases and J by 4 bases, with 7 bases between the two germline ends. There are 14 residues in the CDR3. CDR3 in amino acids: CASSLETTTGELFF. DNA of the CDR3: TGTGCCAGCAGCTTGGAGACAACCACCGGGGAGCTGTTTTTT.

The chain couples TRBV9 to TRBJ2-1, with D uncertain. Germline lookup yields CDR1 SGDLS and CDR2 YYNGEE. Trimming left V 0 bases short and J 10 bases short, with 8 bases between. The CDR3 extends over 12 amino acids. The CDR3 spells CASSVGGGEQFF. CDR3 DNA sequence: TGTGCCAGCAGCGTAGGGGGTGGCGAGCAGTTCTTC.

The chain carries TRBV5-4 and TRBJ2-1; D is perhaps TRBD1 or TRBD2 (7 bases each). The CDR3 extends over 13 amino acids. V was shortened by 2 bases and J by 7 bases, with 10 bases between the two germline ends. Germline CDR1 is SGHNT and CDR2 is YYREEE (reference sequence). This CDR3 reads CASSFQGGNEQFF. The CDR3 DNA reads TGTGCCAGCAGCTTCCAGGGGGGGAATGAGCAGTTCTTC.

The gene calls are TRBV4-2 and TRBJ1-5, with a tentative D call TRBD1 (6 bases). The germline V gene encodes CDR1 LGHNA and CDR2 YNFKEQ. The CDR3 is 16 amino acids. The V gene lost 0 bases and the J gene lost 1 base, with 10 bases spanning the gap. CDR3 coding DNA: TGTGCCAGCAGCCAAGAAGGGGGGTTGAGCAATCAGCCCCAGCATTTT. Protein: CASSQEGGLSNQPQHF.

This clone has a handful of counts. V gene TRBV29-1 combines with J gene TRBJ2-1; 9 positions match TRBD1. Germline CDR1 reads SQVTM; CDR2 reads ANQGSEA. This CDR3 contains 15 residues. V lost 6 bases and J lost 5; bases outside the gene matches: 11. The CDR3: CSVLLSGQGNNEQFF. CDR3 bases: TGCAGCGTCCTCCTTTCCGGACAGGGGAACAATGAGCAGTTCTTC.

The chain links TRBV7-9 to TRBJ2-7; 9 bases are shared with TRBD2. Germline loops: CDR1 SEHNR, CDR2 FQNEAQ (reference sequence). CDR3 length: 15 amino acids. V dropped 2 bases and J dropped 5; count of bases not matched to a gene: 7. The CDR3 DNA is TGTGCCAGCAGCTTAATAGCCAGCGGGAGGAACGAGCAGTACTTC. Amino acid sequence: CASSLIASGRNEQYF.

The V gene is TRBV27, the J gene TRBJ2-7, with D possibly being TRBD1 (6 bases). V lost 7 bases to trimming and J lost 3 bases, with 10 bases between them. The CDR3 length is 12 residues. In germline, CDR1 is MNHEY, CDR2 SMNVEV (reference sequence). CDR3 in DNA: TGTGCCAGCATGGGGACAATCTACGAGCAGTACTTC. It translates to CASMGTIYEQYF.

The sample holds one count of this clone. V gene TRBV6-9 combines with J gene TRBJ2-5; 10 bases match TRBD1. Per the germline V gene, CDR1 is MNHGY and CDR2 is SVAAGI. V shed 3 bases, J shed 5 bases, and the junction held 12 bases outside the gene matches. This CDR3 comprises 17 residues. DNA for the CDR3: TGTGCCAGCAGTTACTTCCGACGGGACAGGGGCCAGGAGACCCAGTACTTC. It encodes CASSYFRRDRGQETQYF.

This chain connects TRBV9 to TRBJ2-5; a possible D gene is TRBD2 (5 bases). The end of the DNA fits TRBJ2-7 better, so the J call may be wrong. The CDR3 consists of 15 residues. CDR1 and CDR2 from the germline V gene are SGDLS and YYNGEE. DNA of the CDR3: TGTGCCAGCAGCGTAGCTGAGGGTAGCGCCTACGAGCAGTACTTC. It codes for CASSVAEGSAYEQYF.

The rearrangement links TRBV27 to TRBJ2-1; no definite D call. Trimming stripped 1 base from V and 8 bases from J, with 12 bases between. Per the germline V gene, CDR1 is MNHEY and CDR2 is SMNVEV (reference sequence). The CDR3 extends over 14 amino acids. CDR3 coding DNA: TGTGCCAGCAGTTTATTAATTAGCATCGATGAGCAGTTCTTC. It yields the protein CASSLLISIDEQFF.

This clone was observed a single time. The chain links TRBV5-4 to TRBJ2-1; 10 bases are a match to TRBD2. Germline CDR1 and CDR2: SGHNT and YYREEE (reference sequence). Unmatched junction bases numbered 17, after V lost 3 bases and J lost 8 bases. The CDR3 consists of 18 residues. CDR3 nucleotide sequence: TGTGCCAGCAGCTCAAGGAACCTAGCGGGAGAAATTTTGGATGAGCAGTTCTTC. Residues: CASSSRNLAGEILDEQFF.

V is TRBV27 and J is TRBJ1-1; D is unresolved. Trimming took off 4 bases at V and 0 bases at J, with 9 bases between the two ends. Germline values: CDR1 MNHEY, CDR2 SMNVEV (reference sequence). This CDR3 region has 14 residues. The CDR3 DNA is TGTGCCAGCAGTTCGAGGACTGTGAACACTGAAGCTTTCTTT. Translation: CASSSRTVNTEAFF.

The genes are TRBV4-1 and TRBJ2-2; D gene uncertain. Germline CDR1 MGHRA, CDR2 YSYEKL. This CDR3 has 15 residues. V dropped 1 base and J dropped 2 bases, with 8 bases sitting between them. DNA of the CDR3: TGCGCCAGCAGCCAAGGCATGTTCAACACCGGGGAGCTGTTTTTT. This translates into CASSQGMFNTGELFF.

Worth noting for this clone: At one boundary the junction diverges from the germline segment, which might be a read error. The chain joins TRBV19 to TRBJ2-7, with D perhaps TRBD2 (5 bases). Per germline, CDR1 LNHDA and CDR2 SQIVND (reference sequence). The CDR3 loop spans 17 amino acids. As DNA, the CDR3 is TGTGCTAGTAGTTCAAAAAGTAGCGCCGCGGACTCCTACGAGCAGTACTTC. This encodes CASSSKSSAADSYEQYF.

This clone came up once. CDR3 loop: CASSYLTGAEAFF. The CDR3 nucleotides read TGTGCCAGCAGCTACCTGACAGGTGCTGAAGCTTTCTTT. The chain employs TRBV7-9 and TRBJ1-1; the D gene is possibly TRBD1 (6 bases). Germline lookup yields CDR1 SEHNR and CDR2 FQNEAQ (reference sequence). The CDR3 has 13 amino acids. Trimming shortened V by 4 bases and J by 6 bases, and 12 bases separated the two germline ends. Filled out from reference TRBV7-9 and TRBJ1-1, the complete variable domain reads DTGVSQNPRHKITKRGQNVTFRCDPISEHNRLYWYRQTLGQGPEFLTYFQNEAQLEKSRLLSDRFSAERPKGSFSTLEIQRTEQGDSAMYLCASSYLTGAEAFFGQGTRLTVV.